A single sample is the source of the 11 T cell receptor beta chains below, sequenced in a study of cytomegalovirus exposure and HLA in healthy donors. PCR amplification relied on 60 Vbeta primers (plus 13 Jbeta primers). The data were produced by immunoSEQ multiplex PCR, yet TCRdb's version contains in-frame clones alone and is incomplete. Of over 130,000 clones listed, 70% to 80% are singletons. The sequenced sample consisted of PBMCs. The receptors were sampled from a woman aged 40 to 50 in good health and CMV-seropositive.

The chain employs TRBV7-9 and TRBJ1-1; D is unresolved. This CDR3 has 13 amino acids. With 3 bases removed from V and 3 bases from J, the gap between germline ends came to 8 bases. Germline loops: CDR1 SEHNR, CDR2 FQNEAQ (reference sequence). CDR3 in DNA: TGTGCCAGCAGCTTTGTGGCAGACACTGAAGCTTTCTTT. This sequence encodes CASSFVADTEAFF.

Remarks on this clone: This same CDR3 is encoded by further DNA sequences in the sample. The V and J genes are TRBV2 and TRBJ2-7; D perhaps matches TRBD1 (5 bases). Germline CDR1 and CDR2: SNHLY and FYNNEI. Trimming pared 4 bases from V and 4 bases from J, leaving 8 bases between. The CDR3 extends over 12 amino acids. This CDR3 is CASSGDSYEQYF. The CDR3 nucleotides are TGTGCCAGCAGTGGAGACAGTTACGAGCAGTACTTC. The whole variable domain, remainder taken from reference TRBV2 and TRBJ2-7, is EPEVTQTPSHQVTQMGQEVILRCVPISNHLYFYWYRQILGQKVEFLVSFYNNEISEKSEIFDDQFSVERPDGSNFTLKIRSTKLEDSAMYFCASSGDSYEQYFGPGTRLTVT.

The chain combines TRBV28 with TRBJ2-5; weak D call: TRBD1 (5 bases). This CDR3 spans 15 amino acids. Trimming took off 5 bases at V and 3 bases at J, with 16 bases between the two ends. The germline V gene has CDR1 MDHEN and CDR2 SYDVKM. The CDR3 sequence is CASSPLSGFEETQYF. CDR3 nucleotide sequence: TGTGCCAGCAGTCCGCTATCAGGGTTCGAAGAGACCCAGTACTTC. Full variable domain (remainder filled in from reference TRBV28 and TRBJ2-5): DVKVTQSSRYLVKRTGEKVFLECVQDMDHENMFWYRQDPGLGLRLIYFSYDVKMKEKGDIPEGYSVSREKKERFSLILESASTNQTSMYLCASSPLSGFEETQYFGPGTRLLVL.

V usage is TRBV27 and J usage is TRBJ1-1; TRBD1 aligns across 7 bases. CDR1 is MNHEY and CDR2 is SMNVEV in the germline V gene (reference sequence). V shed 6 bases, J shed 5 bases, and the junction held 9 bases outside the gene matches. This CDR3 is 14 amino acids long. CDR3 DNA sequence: TGTGCCAGCAGGGAAACAGGGGTTTTTACTGAAGCTTTCTTT. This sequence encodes CASRETGVFTEAFF.

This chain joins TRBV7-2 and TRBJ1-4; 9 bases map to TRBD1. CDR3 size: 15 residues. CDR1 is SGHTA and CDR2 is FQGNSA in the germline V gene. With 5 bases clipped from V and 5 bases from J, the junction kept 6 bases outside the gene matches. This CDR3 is CASSPGTGRNEKLFF. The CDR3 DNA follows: TGTGCCAGCAGCCCGGGGACAGGGAGAAATGAAAAACTGTTTTTT.

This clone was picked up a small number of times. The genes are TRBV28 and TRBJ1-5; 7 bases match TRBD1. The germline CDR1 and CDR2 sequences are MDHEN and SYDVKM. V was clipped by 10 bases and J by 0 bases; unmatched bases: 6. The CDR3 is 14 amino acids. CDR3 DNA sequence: TGTGCCACGAAACAGGGGTATAGCAATCAGCCCCAGCATTTT. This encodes CATKQGYSNQPQHF.

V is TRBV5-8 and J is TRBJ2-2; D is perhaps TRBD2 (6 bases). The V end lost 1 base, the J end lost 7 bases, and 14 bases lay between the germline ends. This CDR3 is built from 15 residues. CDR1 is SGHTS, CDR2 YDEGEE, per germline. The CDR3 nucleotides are TGTGCCAGCAGCTTGTGGGCGGGAAGGGACGGGGAGCTGTTTTTT. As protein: CASSLWAGRDGELFF. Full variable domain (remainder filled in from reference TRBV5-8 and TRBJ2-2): EAGVTQSPTHLIKTRGQQATLRCSPISGHTSVYWYQQALGLGLQFLLWYDEGEERNRGNFPPRFSGRQFPNYSSELNVNALELEDSALYLCASSLWAGRDGELFFGEGSRLTVL.

Here the CDR3 reads CASSSGDGYTF. CDR3 in DNA: TGTGCCAGCAGTTCCGGGGATGGCTACACCTTC. The J gene is TRBJ1-2, the V gene TRBV6-5, with D unresolved. The CDR3 length is 11 residues. Trimming cost V 4 bases and J 6 bases, with 6 bases left between them. Per germline, CDR1 MNHEY and CDR2 SVGAGI.

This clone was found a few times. CDR3 residues: CASSFSSGTGAYNEQFF. Here the CDR3 DNA reads TGTGCCAGCAGTTTTTCATCCGGGACTGGGGCCTACAATGAGCAGTTCTTC. This rearrangement joins TRBV27 to TRBJ2-1, with a possible D match to TRBD2 (6 bases). The CDR3 is 17 residues long. Germline V gene sequence: CDR1 MNHEY, CDR2 SMNVEV (reference sequence). Trimming removed 3 bases at V and 2 bases at J, with 17 bases between.

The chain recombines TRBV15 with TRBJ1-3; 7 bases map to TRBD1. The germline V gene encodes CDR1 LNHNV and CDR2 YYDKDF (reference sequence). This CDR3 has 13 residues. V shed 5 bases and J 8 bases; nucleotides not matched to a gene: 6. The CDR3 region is CATSEDRTDTIYF. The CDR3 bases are TGTGCCACCAGCGAGGACAGGACCGACACCATATATTTT.

The CDR3 region is CASSLVSGGIVDGYTF. CDR3 nucleotide sequence: TGTGCCAGCAGCTTAGTCTCAGGGGGCATCGTCGATGGCTACACCTTC. The V call is TRBV7-9, the J call TRBJ1-2, with 8 bases aligning to TRBD1. The CDR3 length is 16 residues. Unmatched junction bases numbered 10, after V lost 1 base and J lost 6 bases. Per the germline V gene, CDR1 is SEHNR and CDR2 is FQNEAQ (reference sequence).